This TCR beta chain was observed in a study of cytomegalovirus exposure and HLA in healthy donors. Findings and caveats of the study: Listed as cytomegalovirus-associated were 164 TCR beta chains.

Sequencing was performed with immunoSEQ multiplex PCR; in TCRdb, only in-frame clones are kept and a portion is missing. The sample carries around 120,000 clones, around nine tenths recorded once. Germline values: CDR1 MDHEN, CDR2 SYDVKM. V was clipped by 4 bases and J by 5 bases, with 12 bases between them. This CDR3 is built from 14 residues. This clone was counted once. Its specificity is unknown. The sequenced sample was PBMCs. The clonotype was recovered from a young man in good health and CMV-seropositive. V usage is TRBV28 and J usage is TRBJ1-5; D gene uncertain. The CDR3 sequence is CASSSAGADQPQHF. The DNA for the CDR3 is TGTGCCAGCAGTTCAGCGGGCGCGGATCAGCCCCAGCATTTT. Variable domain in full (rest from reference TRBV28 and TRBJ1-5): DVKVTQSSRYLVKRTGEKVFLECVQDMDHENMFWYRQDPGLGLRLIYFSYDVKMKEKGDIPEGYSVSREKKERFSLILESASTNQTSMYLCASSSAGADQPQHFGDGTRLSIL.